These 25 T cell receptor beta chains were all obtained from the same sample, sequenced in a study of blood T cells in healthy people across ages. Combining a sample-barcoded 5' primer with a J-beta primer mix, a second PCR ran for about 7 to 11 cycles. TCRdb independently ran MiXCR on the 5' RACE reads; one entry per CDR3 protein. Of about 1.8 million distinct CDR3 sequences listed, roughly 52% were seen once; the top ten hold approximately 2.1%. The specimen was blood. All receptors come from a woman in her 40s in good health.

This clonotype was found a few times. V and J are TRBV3-1 and TRBJ1-4; D is unresolved. The germline V gene encodes CDR1 LGHDT and CDR2 YNNKEL (reference sequence). The CDR3 has 16 amino acids. V was cut by 7 bases and J by 5 bases, with 20 bases left in between. CDR3 sequence reads: CASTSTFDPQNEKLFF. The CDR3 coding sequence is TGTGCCAGCACCTCCACCTTCGATCCACAGAATGAAAAACTGTTTTTT.

The sample holds one count of this clonotype. One end of the junction varies from germline; a read error may be responsible. The V call is TRBV20-1, the J call TRBJ2-5; the D gene is possibly TRBD2 (5 bases). The tail of the sequence fits TRBJ2-7 better, so the J call may be wrong. The CDR3 spans 11 residues. Germline CDR1 and CDR2: DFQATT and SNEGSKA (reference sequence). The CDR3 coding sequence is TGCGGTGCTGACAACCGGGGCGAGCAGTACTTC. Translation gives CGADNRGEQYF.

The rearrangement links TRBV24-1 to TRBJ2-5, with TRBD1 matching over 10 bases. The CDR3 spans 14 residues. Germline CDR1 KGHDR, CDR2 SFDVKD. V was pared by 3 bases and J by 4 bases, with 1 base of the junction left unmatched. Here the CDR3 reads CATSDRTGGETQYF. For the CDR3, the DNA is TGTGCCACCAGTGATCGGACAGGGGGAGAGACCCAGTACTTC.

The gene calls are TRBV27 and TRBJ2-1; possible D gene TRBD2, 6 bases. Matching the DNA end better, TRBJ2-7 makes the J call doubtful. This CDR3 contains 17 residues. Germline CDR1 and CDR2: MNHEY and SMNVEV (reference sequence). The CDR3 loop reads CASSLTGWGDSYNEQYF. CDR3 nucleotides: TGTGCCAGCAGTTTAACGGGGTGGGGGGACTCCTACAATGAGCAGTACTTC.

The chain combines TRBV7-6 with TRBJ2-7; D is uncertain. Germline assignment: CDR1 SGHVS and CDR2 FNYEAQ. The CDR3 covers 12 residues. Deletions cut 5 bases from V and 6 bases from J, with 11 bases between. CDR3 loop: CASSRAPGEQYF. CDR3 bases: TGTGCCAGCAGCCGAGCTCCGGGCGAGCAGTACTTC. Based on the CDR3 plus reference TRBV7-6 and TRBJ2-7, the full variable domain is GAGVSQSPRYKVTKRGQDVALRCDPISGHVSLYWYRQALGQGPEFLTYFNYEAQQDKSGLPNDRFSAERPEGSISTLTIQRTEQRDSAMYRCASSRAPGEQYFGPGTRLTVT.

The chain is built from TRBV29-1 and TRBJ2-1; D assignment may be TRBD1 or TRBD2 (6 bases each). The assigned J gene may be wrong: the sequence end matches TRBJ2-7 better. Germline V gene sequence: CDR1 SQVTM, CDR2 ANQGSEA. This CDR3 has 14 amino acids. The CDR3 loop is CSVFAGQSYNEQYF. DNA for the CDR3: TGCAGCGTTTTCGCGGGACAATCCTACAATGAGCAGTACTTC.

This clonotype came up a few times. The chain joins TRBV7-2 to TRBJ2-5; D possibly corresponds to TRBD2 (6 bases). Trimming removed 7 bases from V and 4 bases from J, with 16 bases in between. The CDR3 contains 14 residues. Germline assignment: CDR1 SGHTA and CDR2 FQGNSA. CDR3 nucleotides: TGTGCCAGCACCCCACCCGGGGGAATAGAGACCCAGTACTTC. This codes for CASTPPGGIETQYF. The full variable domain, completed using reference TRBV7-2 and TRBJ2-5, is GAGVSQSPSNKVTEKGKDVELRCDPISGHTALYWYRQSLGQGLEFLIYFQGNSAPDKSGLPSDRFSAERTGGSVSTLTIQRTQQEDSAVYLCASTPPGGIETQYFGPGTRLLVL.

This clonotype has more than one count but fewer than ten. The V gene is TRBV11-2, the J gene TRBJ2-7; D gene unclear. V was shortened by 2 bases and J by 7 bases, with 15 bases between the two germline ends. The CDR3 is 14 amino acids. Germline CDR1 is SGHAT and CDR2 is FQNNGV. The chain's CDR3 is CASSLTPASGEQYF. CDR3 nucleotide sequence: TGTGCCAGCAGCTTAACACCGGCAAGTGGTGAGCAGTACTTC.

The J gene is TRBJ2-1, the V gene TRBV12-3 or TRBV12-4; 15 nucleotides agree with TRBD2. This CDR3 has 16 amino acids. V was clipped by 6 bases and J by 2 bases; unmatched bases: 2. The CDR3 spells CASRRTSGGAYNEQFF. The CDR3 region has the DNA TGTGCCAGCAGGAGGACTAGCGGGGGGGCCTACAATGAGCAGTTCTTC.

This chain links TRBV12-3 or TRBV12-4 with TRBJ2-1; tentatively, D is TRBD1 (5 bases). The V end lost 6 bases, the J end lost 3 bases, and 18 bases lay between the germline ends. CDR3 length: 16 residues. CDR3 amino acids: CASSPGIYGVYNEQFF. The CDR3 DNA follows: TGTGCCAGCAGCCCAGGGATTTACGGAGTCTACAATGAGCAGTTCTTC.

This clonotype has just a few counts. DNA for the CDR3: TGTGCCAGCAGCTTACTTCTGGGCTACGAGCAGTACTTC. Protein: CASSLLLGYEQYF. This sequence joins TRBV7-9 and TRBJ2-7; D remains ambiguous. The V end was cut by 2 bases, the J end by 3 bases, with 8 bases between. CDR3 size: 13 residues. CDR1 is SEHNR, CDR2 FQNEAQ, per germline (reference sequence).

The chain uses TRBV19 and TRBJ2-5; weak D call: TRBD2 (6 bases). This CDR3 has 14 amino acids. V was clipped by 4 bases and J by 2 bases, with 11 bases between them. The V gene's germline CDR1 is LNHDA and CDR2 SQIVND (reference sequence). The CDR3 here is CASSNPGGQETQYF. DNA of the CDR3: TGTGCCAGTAGTAACCCCGGGGGACAAGAGACCCAGTACTTC.

This sequence joins TRBV6-5 and TRBJ1-6, with D unresolved. The V gene's germline CDR1 is MNHEY and CDR2 SVGAGI. The CDR3 has 14 amino acids. Trimming left V 2 bases short and J 7 bases short, with 9 bases between. The CDR3 nucleotides read TGTGCCAGCAGTTACGGCAGGATGAATTCACCCCTCCACTTT. This encodes CASSYGRMNSPLHF.

This clonotype occurred a few times. The chain couples TRBV5-1 to TRBJ2-1, with D unresolved. CDR1 and CDR2 (germline): SGHRS, YFSETQ. V dropped 2 bases and J dropped 0 bases, with 9 bases sitting between them. CDR3 size: 15 residues. As DNA, the CDR3 is TGCGCCAGCAGCTTCGTCGGAAGCTCCTACAATGAGCAGTTCTTC. It yields the protein CASSFVGSSYNEQFF.

The V call is TRBV6-2 or TRBV6-3, the J call TRBJ2-1; the match to TRBD2 covers 12 bases. CDR1 is MNHEY, CDR2 SVGEGT, per germline. The CDR3 extends over 13 amino acids. Trimming took 6 bases from V and 13 from J; bases not matched to a gene: 7. The CDR3 spells CASRTTSGRSQFF. The CDR3, as DNA: TGTGCCAGCAGAACGACTAGCGGGAGATCTCAGTTCTTC.

This clonotype came up a few times. The rearrangement joins TRBV5-6 to TRBJ2-5; 9 bases line up with TRBD2. The J call is in doubt because the DNA end fits TRBJ2-7 better. CDR1 is SGHDT and CDR2 is YYEEEE in the germline V gene. The CDR3 contains 15 residues. CDR3 sequence (DNA): TGTGCCAGCAGCTTGCCTAGCGGGGTAAACCACGAGCAGTACTTC. Translated, it gives CASSLPSGVNHEQYF.

J is TRBJ2-3 and V is TRBV11-2; 12 positions match TRBD2. The CDR3 runs to 18 residues. Unmatched junction bases numbered 16, after V lost 7 bases and J lost 5 bases. Germline CDR1 is SGHAT and CDR2 is FQNNGV. This CDR3 reads CASTRGISSGGALDTQYF. In DNA form, the CDR3 reads TGTGCCAGCACCCGTGGTATTTCTAGCGGGGGGGCTTTAGATACGCAGTATTTT.

This clonotype was seen only a few times. This chain links TRBV29-1 with TRBJ2-7; TRBD1 matches 8 bases. The CDR3 is 13 residues long. The V segment lost 7 bases and the J segment 4 bases; nucleotides outside the gene matches: 9. Germline CDR1 and CDR2: SQVTM and ANQGSEA. CDR3 coding DNA: TGCAGCGCCACAGTACAGGGGGAATACGAGCAGTACTTC. Translating gives CSATVQGEYEQYF.

The gene calls are TRBV5-6 and TRBJ1-2, with 10 nucleotides matching TRBD1. CDR1 and CDR2 (germline): SGHDT, YYEEEE. The CDR3 consists of 15 residues. With 3 bases clipped from V and 3 bases from J, the junction kept 5 bases outside the gene matches. CDR3 sequence reads: CASSSDRGYHYGYTF. CDR3 nucleotide sequence: TGTGCCAGCAGCTCGGACAGGGGGTATCACTATGGCTACACCTTC.

The rearrangement joins TRBV11-2 to TRBJ2-3, with 8 nucleotides matching TRBD1. Germline lookup yields CDR1 SGHAT and CDR2 FQNNGV. This CDR3 has 15 residues. With 5 bases clipped from V and 10 bases from J, the junction kept 14 bases outside the gene matches. CDR3 bases: TGTGCCAGCAGCCGAGGGACAGGTTCCTTACTCCCGCAGTATTTT. Its protein is CASSRGTGSLLPQYF. Combining the CDR3 with reference TRBV11-2 and TRBJ2-3 gives the whole variable domain EAGVAQSPRYKIIEKRQSVAFWCNPISGHATLYWYQQILGQGPKLLIQFQNNGVVDDSQLPKDRFSAERLKGVDSTLKIQPAKLEDSAVYLCASSRGTGSLLPQYFGPGTRLTVL.

This clonotype was observed a few times. V is TRBV6-2 or TRBV6-3 and J is TRBJ2-5, with unresolved D. V gave up 2 bases and J gave up 11 bases, with 12 bases separating them. The CDR3 extends over 12 amino acids. Germline loops: CDR1 MNHEY, CDR2 SVGEGT. The CDR3 sequence: CASSYTWSEQYF. DNA of the CDR3: TGTGCCAGCAGTTACACGTGGTCGGAGCAGTACTTC.

This clonotype came up a few times. Germline is not matched at one junction end, which may reflect a read error. The CDR3 region is CASSLGIAGLGEQFF. The CDR3 coding sequence is TGTGCTAGCAGCTTAGGTATAGCGGGTTTGGGTGAGCAGTTCTTC. This rearrangement joins TRBV7-7 to TRBJ2-1; TRBD2 matches 7 bases. The CDR3 is 15 residues long. The germline CDR1 and CDR2 sequences are SSHAT and FNYEAQ (reference sequence).

The V gene is TRBV12-3 or TRBV12-4, the J gene TRBJ2-3; TRBD2 might be the D (5 bases). The CDR3 is 16 amino acids. Trimming pared 3 bases from V and 4 bases from J, leaving 17 bases between. In DNA form, the CDR3 reads TGTGCCAGCAGTTTTCCGGACTTAGGTAGGGCAGATACGCAGTATTTT. Translated: CASSFPDLGRADTQYF.

This clonotype has just a few counts. The chain uses TRBV27 and TRBJ2-1; D is uncertain. The ends were cut back, 11 bases at V and 6 bases at J, with 5 bases in the middle. The CDR3 loop spans 9 amino acids. Germline V lookup: CDR1 MNHEY, CDR2 SMNVEV (reference sequence). The CDR3 nucleotides are TGTGCCGTAGGCAATGAGCAGTTCTTC. Encoded protein: CAVGNEQFF.

The chain links TRBV7-9 to TRBJ1-5; 10 bases agree with TRBD1. With V trimmed by 4 bases and J by 0 bases, 6 bases remained unmatched. CDR3 length: 17 residues. Germline CDR1 reads SEHNR; CDR2 reads FQNEAQ (reference sequence). CDR3: CASSSGTGVSSNQPQHF. The CDR3 bases are TGTGCCAGCAGCTCTGGGACAGGGGTTTCTAGCAATCAGCCCCAGCATTTT.